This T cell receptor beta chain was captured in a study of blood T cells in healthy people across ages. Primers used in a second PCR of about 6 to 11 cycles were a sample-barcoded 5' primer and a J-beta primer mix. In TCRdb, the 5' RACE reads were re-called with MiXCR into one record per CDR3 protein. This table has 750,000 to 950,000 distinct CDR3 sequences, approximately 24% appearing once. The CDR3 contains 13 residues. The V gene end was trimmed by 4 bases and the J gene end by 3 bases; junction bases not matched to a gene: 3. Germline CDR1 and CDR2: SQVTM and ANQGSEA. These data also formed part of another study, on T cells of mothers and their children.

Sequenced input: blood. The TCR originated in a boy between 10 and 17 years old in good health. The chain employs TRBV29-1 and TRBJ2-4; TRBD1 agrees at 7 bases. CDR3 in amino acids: CSVVRDSKNIQYF. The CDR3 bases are TGCAGCGTTGTAAGGGACAGCAAAAACATTCAGTACTTC.